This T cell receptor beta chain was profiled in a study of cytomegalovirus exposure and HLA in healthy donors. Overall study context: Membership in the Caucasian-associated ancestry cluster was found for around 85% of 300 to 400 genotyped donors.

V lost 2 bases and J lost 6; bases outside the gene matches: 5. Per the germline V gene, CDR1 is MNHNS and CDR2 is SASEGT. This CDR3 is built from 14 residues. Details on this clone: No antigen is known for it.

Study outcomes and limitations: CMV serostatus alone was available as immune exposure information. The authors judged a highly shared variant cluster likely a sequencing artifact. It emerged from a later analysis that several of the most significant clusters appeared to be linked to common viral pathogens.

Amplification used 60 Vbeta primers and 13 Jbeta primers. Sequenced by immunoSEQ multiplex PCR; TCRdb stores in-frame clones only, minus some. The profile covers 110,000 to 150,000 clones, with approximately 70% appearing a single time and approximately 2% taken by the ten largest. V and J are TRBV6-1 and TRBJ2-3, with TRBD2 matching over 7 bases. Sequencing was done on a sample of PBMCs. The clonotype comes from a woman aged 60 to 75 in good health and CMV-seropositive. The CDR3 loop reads CASSESGGFDTQYF. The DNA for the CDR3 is TGTGCCAGCAGTGAATCCGGGGGGTTCGATACGCAGTATTTT.